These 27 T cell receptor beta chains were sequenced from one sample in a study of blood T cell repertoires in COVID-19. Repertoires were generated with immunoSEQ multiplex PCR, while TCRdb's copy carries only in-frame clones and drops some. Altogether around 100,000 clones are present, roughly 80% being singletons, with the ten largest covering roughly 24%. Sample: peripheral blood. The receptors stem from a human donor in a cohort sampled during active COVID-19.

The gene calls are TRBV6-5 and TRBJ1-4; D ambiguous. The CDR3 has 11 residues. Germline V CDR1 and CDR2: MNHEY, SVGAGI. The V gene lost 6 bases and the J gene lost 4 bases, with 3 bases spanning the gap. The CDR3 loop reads CASSGNEKLFF. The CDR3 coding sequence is TGTGCCAGCAGCGGTAATGAAAAACTGTTTTTT.

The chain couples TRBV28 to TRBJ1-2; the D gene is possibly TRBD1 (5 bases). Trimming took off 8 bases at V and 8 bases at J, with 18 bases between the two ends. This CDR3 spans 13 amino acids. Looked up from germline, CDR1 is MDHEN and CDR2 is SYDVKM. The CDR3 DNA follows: TGTGCCAGCGGGTGGGCCGCGCAGGGAGGCTACACCTTC. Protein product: CASGWAAQGGYTF.

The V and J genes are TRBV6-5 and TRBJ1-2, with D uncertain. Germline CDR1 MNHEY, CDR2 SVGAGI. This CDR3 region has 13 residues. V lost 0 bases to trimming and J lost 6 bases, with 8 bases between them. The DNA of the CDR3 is TGTGCCAGCAGTTACTCGTTGAGAGATGGCTACACCTTC. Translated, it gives CASSYSLRDGYTF.

For the CDR3, the DNA is TGTGCCAGCAGCTTAGTCCCTCCCAGTTTCGAAATGAACACTGAAGCTTTCTTT. This sequence encodes CASSLVPPSFEMNTEAFF. The V gene is TRBV7-2, the J gene TRBJ1-1, with D uncertain. From germline, CDR1 is SGHTA and CDR2 FQGNSA. The CDR3 extends over 18 amino acids. V was shortened by 1 base and J by 0 bases, with 18 bases between the two germline ends.

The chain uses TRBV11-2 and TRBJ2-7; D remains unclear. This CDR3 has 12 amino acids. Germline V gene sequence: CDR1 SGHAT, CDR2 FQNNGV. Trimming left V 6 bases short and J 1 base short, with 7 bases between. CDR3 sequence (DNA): TGTGCCAGCAGGCGTGAGTCCTACGAGCAGTACTTC. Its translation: CASRRESYEQYF.

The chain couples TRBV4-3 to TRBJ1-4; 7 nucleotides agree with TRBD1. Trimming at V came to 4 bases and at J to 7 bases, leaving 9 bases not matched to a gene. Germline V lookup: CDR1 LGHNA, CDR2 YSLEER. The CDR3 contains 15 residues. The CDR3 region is CASSPGTVRSEKLFF. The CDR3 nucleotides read TGCGCCAGCAGCCCCGGGACAGTGAGGAGTGAAAAACTGTTTTTT.

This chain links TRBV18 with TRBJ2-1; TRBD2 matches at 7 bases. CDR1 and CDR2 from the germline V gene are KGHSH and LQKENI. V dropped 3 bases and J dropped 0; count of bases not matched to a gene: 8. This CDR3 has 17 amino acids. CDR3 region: CASSPSTSASSYNEQFF. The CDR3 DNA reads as TGTGCCAGCTCACCCTCTACTAGCGCGAGCTCCTACAATGAGCAGTTCTTC.

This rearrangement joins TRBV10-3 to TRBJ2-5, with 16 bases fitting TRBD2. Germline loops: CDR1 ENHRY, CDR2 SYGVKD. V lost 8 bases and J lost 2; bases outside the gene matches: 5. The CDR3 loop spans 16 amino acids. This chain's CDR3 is CAIGTSGGALQETQYF. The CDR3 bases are TGTGCCATCGGGACTAGCGGGGGGGCTTTACAAGAGACCCAGTACTTC.

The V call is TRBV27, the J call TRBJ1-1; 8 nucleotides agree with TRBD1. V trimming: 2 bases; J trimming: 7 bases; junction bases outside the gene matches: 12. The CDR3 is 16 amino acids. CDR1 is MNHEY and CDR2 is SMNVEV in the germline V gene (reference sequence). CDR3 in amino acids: CASSLAGGTGRGEAFF. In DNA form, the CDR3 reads TGTGCCAGCAGTTTAGCAGGGGGCACCGGTCGTGGTGAAGCTTTCTTT.

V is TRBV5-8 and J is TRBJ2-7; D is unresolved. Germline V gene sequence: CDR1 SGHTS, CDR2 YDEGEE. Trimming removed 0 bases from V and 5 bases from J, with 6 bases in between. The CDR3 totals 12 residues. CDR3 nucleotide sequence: TGTGCCAGCAGCTTGGGTCCCGACGAGCAGTACTTC. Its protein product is CASSLGPDEQYF.

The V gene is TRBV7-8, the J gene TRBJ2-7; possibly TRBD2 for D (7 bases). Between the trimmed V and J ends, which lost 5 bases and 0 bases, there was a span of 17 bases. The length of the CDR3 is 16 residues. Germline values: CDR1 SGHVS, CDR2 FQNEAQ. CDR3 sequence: CASSLRGGLSSYEQYF. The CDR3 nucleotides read TGTGCCAGCAGCCTAAGGGGGGGCCTAAGCTCCTACGAGCAGTACTTC.

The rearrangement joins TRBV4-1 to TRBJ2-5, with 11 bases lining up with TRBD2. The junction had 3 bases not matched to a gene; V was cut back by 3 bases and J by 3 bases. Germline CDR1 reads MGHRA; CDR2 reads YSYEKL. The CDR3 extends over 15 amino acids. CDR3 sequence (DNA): TGCGCCAGCAGCCAGACTAGCGGGGACGAAGAGACCCAGTACTTC. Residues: CASSQTSGDEETQYF.

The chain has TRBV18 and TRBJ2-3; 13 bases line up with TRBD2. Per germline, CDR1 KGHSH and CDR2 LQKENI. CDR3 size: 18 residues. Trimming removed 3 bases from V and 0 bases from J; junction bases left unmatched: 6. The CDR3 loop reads CASSPRTSGGPSTDTQYF. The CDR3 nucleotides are TGTGCCAGCTCACCGAGGACTAGCGGGGGCCCTAGCACAGATACGCAGTATTTT.

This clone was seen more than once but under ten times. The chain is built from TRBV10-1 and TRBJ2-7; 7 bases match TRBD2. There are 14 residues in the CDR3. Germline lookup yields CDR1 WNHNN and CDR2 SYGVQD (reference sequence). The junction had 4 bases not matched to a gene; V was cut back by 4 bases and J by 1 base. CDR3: CASSGGGSSYEQYF. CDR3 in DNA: TGCGCCAGCAGTGGTGGCGGGAGTTCCTACGAGCAGTACTTC.

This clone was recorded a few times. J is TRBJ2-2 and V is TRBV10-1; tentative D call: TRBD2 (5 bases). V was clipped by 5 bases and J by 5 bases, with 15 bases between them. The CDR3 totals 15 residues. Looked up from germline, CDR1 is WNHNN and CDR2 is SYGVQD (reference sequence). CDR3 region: CASSTSPRGTGELFF. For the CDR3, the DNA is TGCGCCAGCAGTACCTCCCCCCGGGGAACCGGGGAGCTGTTTTTT.

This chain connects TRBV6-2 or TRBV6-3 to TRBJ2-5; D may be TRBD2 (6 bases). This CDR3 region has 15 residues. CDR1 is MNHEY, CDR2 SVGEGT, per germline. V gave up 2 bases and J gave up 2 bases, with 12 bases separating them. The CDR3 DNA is TGTGCCAGCAGTTACGGGCTAGCGCATCAAGAGACCCAGTACTTC. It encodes CASSYGLAHQETQYF.

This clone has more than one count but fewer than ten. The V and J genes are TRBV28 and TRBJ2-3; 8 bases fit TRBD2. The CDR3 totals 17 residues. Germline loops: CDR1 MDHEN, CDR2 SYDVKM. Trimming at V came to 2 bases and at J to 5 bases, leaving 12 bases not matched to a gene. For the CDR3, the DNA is TGTGCCAGCAGTTTAGAAGAAGCGGGAGTGCTTGGAGATACGCAGTATTTT. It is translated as CASSLEEAGVLGDTQYF.

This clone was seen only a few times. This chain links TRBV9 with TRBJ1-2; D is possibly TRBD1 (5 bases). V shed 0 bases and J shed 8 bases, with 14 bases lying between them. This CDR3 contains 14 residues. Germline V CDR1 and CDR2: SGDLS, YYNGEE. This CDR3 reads CASSVDGGSYGYTF. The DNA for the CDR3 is TGTGCCAGCAGCGTAGATGGGGGGTCGTACGGCTACACCTTC. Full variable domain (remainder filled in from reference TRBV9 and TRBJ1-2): DSGVTQTPKHLITATGQRVTLRCSPRSGDLSVYWYQQSLDQGLQFLIQYYNGEERAKGNILERFSAQQFPDLHSELNLSSLELGDSALYFCASSVDGGSYGYTFGSGTRLTVV.

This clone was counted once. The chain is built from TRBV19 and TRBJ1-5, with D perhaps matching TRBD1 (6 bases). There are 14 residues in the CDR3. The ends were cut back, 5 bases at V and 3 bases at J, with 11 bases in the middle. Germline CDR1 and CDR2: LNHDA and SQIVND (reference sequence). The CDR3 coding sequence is TGTGCCAGTAGTGTGGGGGCTCCCAATCAGCCCCAGCATTTT. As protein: CASSVGAPNQPQHF. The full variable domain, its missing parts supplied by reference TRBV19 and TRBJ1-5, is DGGITQSPKYLFRKEGQNVTLSCEQNLNHDAMYWYRQDPGQGLRLIYYSQIVNDFQKGDIAEGYSVSREKKESFPLTVTSAQKNPTAFYLCASSVGAPNQPQHFGDGTRLSIL.

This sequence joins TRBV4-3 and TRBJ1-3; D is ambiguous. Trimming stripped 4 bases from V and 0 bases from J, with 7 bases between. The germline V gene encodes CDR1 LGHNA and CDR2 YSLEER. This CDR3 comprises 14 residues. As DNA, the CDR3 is TGCGCCAGCAGCCCCGGGAGCTCTGGAAACACCATATATTTT. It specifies CASSPGSSGNTIYF.

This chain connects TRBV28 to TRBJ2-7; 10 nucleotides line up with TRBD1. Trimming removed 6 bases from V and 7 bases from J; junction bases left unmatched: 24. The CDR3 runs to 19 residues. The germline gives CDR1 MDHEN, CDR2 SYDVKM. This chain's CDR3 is CASSYDRGRKLRAQREQYF. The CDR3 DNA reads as TGTGCCAGCAGCTACGACAGGGGGCGCAAATTACGGGCCCAACGTGAGCAGTACTTC.

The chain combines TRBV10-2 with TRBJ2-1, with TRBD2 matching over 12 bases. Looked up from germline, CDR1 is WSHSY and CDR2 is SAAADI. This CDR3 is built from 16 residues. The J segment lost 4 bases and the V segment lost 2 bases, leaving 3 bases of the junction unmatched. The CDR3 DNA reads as TGCGCCAGCAGTGAGGGTACTAGCGGGAGGTACAATGAGCAGTTCTTC. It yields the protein CASSEGTSGRYNEQFF.

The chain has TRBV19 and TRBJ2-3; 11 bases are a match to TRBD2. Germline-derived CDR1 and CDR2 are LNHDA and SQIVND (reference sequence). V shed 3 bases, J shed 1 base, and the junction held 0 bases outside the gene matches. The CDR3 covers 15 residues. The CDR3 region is CASSMTSGGTDTQYF. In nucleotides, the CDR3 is TGTGCCAGTAGTATGACTAGCGGGGGCACAGATACGCAGTATTTT.

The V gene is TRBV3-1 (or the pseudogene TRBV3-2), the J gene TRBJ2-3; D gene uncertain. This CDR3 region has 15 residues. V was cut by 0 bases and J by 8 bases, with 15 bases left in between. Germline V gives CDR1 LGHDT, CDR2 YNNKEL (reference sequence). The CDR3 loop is CASSQDDFYGRTQYF. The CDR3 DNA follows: TGTGCCAGCAGCCAAGATGATTTTTATGGGCGTACGCAGTATTTT.

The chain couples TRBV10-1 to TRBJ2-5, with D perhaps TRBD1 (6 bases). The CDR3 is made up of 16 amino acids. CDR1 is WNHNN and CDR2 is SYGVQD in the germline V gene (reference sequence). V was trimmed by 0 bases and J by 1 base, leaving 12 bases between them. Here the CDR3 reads CASSESTGATQETQYF. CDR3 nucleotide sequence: TGCGCCAGCAGTGAGTCGACAGGAGCAACCCAAGAGACCCAGTACTTC.

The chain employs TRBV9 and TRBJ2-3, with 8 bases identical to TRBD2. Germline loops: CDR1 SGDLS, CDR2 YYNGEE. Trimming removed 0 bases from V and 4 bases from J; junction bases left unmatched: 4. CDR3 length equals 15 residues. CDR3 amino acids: CASSVDGGASDTQYF. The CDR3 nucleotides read TGTGCCAGCAGCGTAGACGGGGGGGCCTCAGATACGCAGTATTTT.

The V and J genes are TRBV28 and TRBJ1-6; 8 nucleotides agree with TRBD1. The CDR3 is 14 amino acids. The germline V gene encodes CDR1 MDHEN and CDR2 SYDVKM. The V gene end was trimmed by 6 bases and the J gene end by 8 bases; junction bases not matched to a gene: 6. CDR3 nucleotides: TGTGCCAGCAGCCGGGACAGGAGGGATTCACCCCTCCACTTT. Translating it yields CASSRDRRDSPLHF.